This is a list of T cell receptor beta chains from one sample in a study of T cell repertoires in cytomegalovirus infection. What these receptors recognize is not known. From the reads, TCRdb called clonotypes with MiXCR, one entry per CDR3 protein. Among approximately 1,000,000 distinct CDR3 sequences listed, roughly 30% were seen once. The sequencing here drew on cultured CD8+ T cells from PBMCs, taken from culture after CMV antigen stimulation. These receptors were collected from a human donor in good health (CMV status not recorded). Some clones in this sample may be carry-over from other donors' samples. Both conserved end residues are part of each CDR3. A D gene is named only where the DNA matches it firmly. Size tells how often a clone was seen (once, few, many) or the class of an expanded clone, and some rows leave it out.

cdr3_aa cdr3_nt d_call clone_size j_call v_call
CASNRPGSEKLFF TGTGCCAGCAACAGACCAGGGAGCGAAAAACTGTTTTTT NA few TRBJ1-4 TRBV7-9
CATSEGLLSTDTQYF TGTGCCACCAGCGAGGGACTTCTATCCACAGATACGCAGTATTTT NA NA TRBJ2-3 TRBV15
CASSPWRRGVYEQYF TGTGCCAGCAGTCCTTGGCGGCGGGGGGTTTACGAGCAGTACTTC TRBD2 NA TRBJ2-7 TRBV27
CASSPPPGPDEKLFF TGTGCCAGCAGCCCCCCACCAGGACCGGATGAAAAACTGTTTTTT NA NA TRBJ1-4 TRBV5-6
CASIGQGDYEQYF TGTGCCAGTATAGGCCAGGGGGACTACGAGCAGTACTTC TRBD1 few TRBJ2-7 TRBV19
CASSSPGQSDGDTQYF TGCGCCAGCAGCTCCCCTGGGCAGTCCGATGGGGATACGCAGTATTTT NA NA TRBJ2-3 TRBV5-1
CASTQLAGRRDYGYTF TGTGCCAGCACCCAGCTAGCAGGACGTAGGGACTATGGCTACACCTTC NA NA TRBJ1-2 TRBV12-3/TRBV12-4
CASSPEGSIDGYTF TGTGCCAGCAGCCCTGAGGGCTCGATAGATGGCTACACCTTC NA few TRBJ1-2 TRBV28
CASSSAGGVRQETQYF TGTGCCAGCAGTTCCGCAGGGGGCGTTCGGCAAGAGACCCAGTACTTC TRBD1 NA TRBJ2-5 TRBV28
CATTPDGNYGYTF TGTGCCACCACCCCGGACGGTAACTATGGCTACACCTTC NA NA TRBJ1-2 TRBV19
CSALPAGDTDTQYF TGCAGTGCACTTCCAGCGGGCGACACAGATACGCAGTATTTT NA NA TRBJ2-3 TRBV20-1
CASSLSGLDTEAFF TGTGCCAGCAGTTTATCAGGGTTGGACACTGAAGCTTTCTTT NA NA TRBJ1-1 TRBV27
CASSPGLAGRKETQYF TGCGCCAGCAGTCCGGGACTAGCGGGGAGAAAAGAGACCCAGTACTTC TRBD2 few TRBJ2-5 TRBV4-3
CASKPGQGAYEQYF TGTGCCAGTAAGCCCGGACAGGGTGCCTACGAGCAGTACTTC TRBD1 NA TRBJ2-7 TRBV19
CSATGYLSEQYF TGCAGCGCGACAGGGTACCTGTCCGAGCAGTACTTC TRBD1 NA TRBJ2-7 TRBV29-1
CATSRNRGSSYNEQFF TGTGCCACCAGCCGGAACAGGGGGTCATCCTACAATGAGCAGTTCTTC TRBD1 NA TRBJ2-1 TRBV15
CASSLIRDRGMRDTGELFF TGTGCCAGCAGCCTAATTCGGGACAGGGGTATGCGCGACACCGGGGAGCTGTTTTTT TRBD1 many TRBJ2-2 TRBV7-8
CASSPHRDSNPHSRYGYTF TGTGCCAGCAGTCCTCACCGGGACAGCAATCCCCATTCACGCTATGGCTACACCTTC TRBD1 NA TRBJ1-2 TRBV12-3/TRBV12-4
CASSTGAYYGYTF TGTGCCAGCAGTACTGGGGCGTACTATGGCTACACCTTC NA few TRBJ1-2 TRBV12-3/TRBV12-4
CASSLDYTETQYF TGTGCCAGCAGCCTTGACTACACAGAGACCCAGTACTTC NA NA TRBJ2-5 TRBV5-4
CASSGFSGVTWNEQFF TGTGCCAGCAGCGGATTTAGCGGGGTGACCTGGAATGAGCAGTTCTTC TRBD2 few TRBJ2-1 TRBV7-9
CASSPSFNFNEQFF TGTGCCAGCAGCCCTTCTTTTAATTTTAATGAGCAGTTCTTC NA few TRBJ2-1 TRBV7-8
CASSSTPGQGTYEQYF TGTGCCAGCAGCTCGACACCGGGACAGGGGACCTACGAGCAGTACTTC TRBD1 many TRBJ2-7 TRBV7-8
CASSLSVYQETQYF TGTGCCAGCAGTTTATCGGTCTACCAAGAGACCCAGTACTTC NA NA TRBJ2-5 TRBV27
CASSMARGYYNEQFF TGTGCCAGTAGTATGGCAAGAGGATACTACAATGAGCAGTTCTTC NA few TRBJ2-1 TRBV19
CASSLGVSGQPQHF TGTGCCAGCAGCTTGGGAGTGTCGGGTCAGCCCCAGCATTTT NA few TRBJ1-5 TRBV5-5
CASSEGTGGNTGELFF TGTGCCAGCAGTGAGGGGACAGGGGGGAACACCGGGGAGCTGTTTTTT TRBD1 NA TRBJ2-2 TRBV6-6
CAISESPPAGIYAGYTF TGTGCCATCAGTGAGTCTCCCCCGGCAGGGATCTATGCTGGCTACACCTTC NA NA TRBJ1-2 TRBV10-3
CSARFRSNEKLFF TGCAGTGCTAGGTTCAGGTCTAATGAAAAACTGTTTTTT NA NA TRBJ1-4 TRBV20-1
CASSPQSGGYQSYEQYF TGTGCCAGCAGCCCCCAATCCGGGGGCTACCAGTCCTACGAGCAGTACTTC NA NA TRBJ2-7 TRBV7-9
CASSEDPRRGYEQYF TGTGCCAGCAGTGAAGACCCGCGCCGGGGCTACGAGCAGTACTTC NA NA TRBJ2-7 TRBV2
CASSLLPGDGYTF TGTGCCAGCAGCCTACTTCCGGGGGATGGCTACACCTTC NA NA TRBJ1-2 TRBV5-4
CASSIDAPPMGLAGPTDTQYF TGTGCCAGTAGCATAGATGCCCCACCGATGGGACTAGCGGGGCCCACAGATACGCAGTATTTT TRBD2 NA TRBJ2-3 TRBV19
CASSDRDREDGYTF TGTGCCAGCAGCGACCGGGACAGGGAGGATGGCTACACCTTC TRBD1 NA TRBJ1-2 TRBV7-8
CASLWATYEQYF TGTGCCAGCCTTTGGGCTACCTACGAGCAGTACTTC NA NA TRBJ2-7 TRBV2
CASRPGQGKGEAFF TGTGCCAGCAGGCCGGGACAGGGCAAGGGTGAAGCTTTCTTT TRBD1 few TRBJ1-1 TRBV6-1
CASSSTNEKLFF TGTGCCAGCAGCTCCACTAATGAAAAACTGTTTTTT NA few TRBJ1-4 TRBV7-9